This T cell receptor (beta chain) was identified during a study of beta chain features in type 1 diabetes. This clone was observed once. Its antigen is unknown. Points from the study as a whole: Shorter TCRB CDR3s, moderately but significantly so, marked every one of the four CD4+ subsets in Type 1 diabetes patients.

Investigators reverse transcribed all isolated RNA, so they sequenced expressed TCRB transcripts. This table comes from immunoSEQ multiplex PCR, and its TCRdb copy is limited to in-frame clones, with some not included. Among over 650,000 clones listed, about 14% were seen once. Deletions cut 6 bases from V and 2 bases from J, with 10 bases between. The germline gives CDR1 MNHNY, CDR2 SVGAGI (reference sequence). The CDR3 has 13 amino acids. The sequenced sample consisted of naive CD4+ T cells from blood. This chain links TRBV6-6 with TRBJ1-2, with a weak D call TRBD1 (5 bases). This TCR was sampled from a young man with type 1 diabetes. Written as DNA, the CDR3 is TGTGCCAGCAGCCTTCAGGGAAACTATGGCTACACCTTC. Amino acids: CASSLQGNYGYTF.